This paragraph reports one T cell receptor beta chain. The source of the sample is a study of blood T cell repertoires in COVID-19. Looking at the study overall: The analysed material was cDNA or gDNA that came from T cells, B-cell-depleted T cells, or PBMCs.

Enrollment of patients from Seattle took place during active infection, with longitudinal follow-up. Per the study methods: Cell counts per sample came from amplifying reference gene primers. Produced via immunoSEQ multiplex PCR; TCRdb's table is partial and in-frame only. That table supplies the V and J calls and clone size; D and trimming were determined from the DNA. The sample shows about 350,000 clones, 75% to 90% of them seen only once. Germline lookup yields CDR1 SGHAT and CDR2 FQNNGV. Trimming shortened V by 5 bases and J by 1 base, and 18 bases separated the two germline ends. CDR3 length equals 16 residues.

This chain uses TRBV11-2 with TRBJ2-7, with D possibly matching TRBD2 (6 bases). Sequencing was done on a sample of peripheral blood. This sequence was found in a woman aged 55-70 years with COVID-19, enrolled during active disease. The CDR3 spells CASSLGPAGGSYEQYF. CDR3 DNA: TGTGCCAGCAGCCTCGGGCCAGCCGGGGGATCCTACGAGCAGTACTTC.